One and the same sample provided the 14 T cell receptor beta chains below, sequenced in a study of T cell responses to AZD1222 COVID-19 vaccine. Generated by immunoSEQ multiplex PCR, the TCRdb table keeps only in-frame clones and is missing some. Of more than 95,000 clones in the sample, approximately 83% were seen once. Sequenced material: peripheral blood, taken on day 0 of MenACWY control vaccination. The receptor source for this set is an adult in good health.

This chain links TRBV15 with TRBJ2-1; a possible D gene is TRBD2 (5 bases). Trimming shortened V by 1 base and J by 8 bases, and 12 bases separated the two germline ends. The CDR3 totals 14 residues. Germline loops: CDR1 LNHNV, CDR2 YYDKDF (reference sequence). The CDR3 DNA sequence: TGTGCCACCAGCAGAGGGACTCGCTCGGATGAGCAGTTCTTC. Amino acids: CATSRGTRSDEQFF. The variable domain in full, with the rest retrieved from reference TRBV15 and TRBJ2-1, is DAMVIQNPRYQVTQFGKPVTLSCSQTLNHNVMYWYQQKSSQAPKLLFHYYDKDFNNEADTPDNFQSRRPNTSFCFLDIRSPGLGDTAMYLCATSRGTRSDEQFFGPGTRLTVL.

This sequence joins TRBV28 and TRBJ1-1; tentatively, D is TRBD1 (6 bases). This CDR3 has 13 residues. The V and J ends lost 6 bases and 6 bases respectively, with 14 bases between them. Germline loops: CDR1 MDHEN, CDR2 SYDVKM. The CDR3 loop is CASRTGSDSEAFF. The CDR3 DNA sequence: TGTGCCAGCAGAACAGGGAGTGACTCTGAAGCTTTCTTT.

The genes are TRBV18 and TRBJ2-5; D might be TRBD1 (6 bases). CDR3 length: 13 amino acids. Germline V CDR1 and CDR2: KGHSH, LQKENI. The V end was cut by 6 bases, the J end by 5 bases, with 13 bases between. CDR3 amino acids: CASSDTRGETQYF. CDR3 nucleotides: TGTGCCAGCTCGGACACTAGGGGGGAGACCCAGTACTTC.

This chain joins TRBV7-3 and TRBJ2-4; D may be TRBD1 (5 bases). This CDR3 is built from 14 residues. V lost 2 bases and J lost 7, with 12 bases in between. Germline V lookup: CDR1 SGHTA, CDR2 FQGTGA. The CDR3 bases are TGTGCCAGCAGCTTAGGGGCTGGTCCTAACATTCAGTACTTC. It yields the protein CASSLGAGPNIQYF.

This clone came up once. CDR3 nucleotide sequence: TGTGCCAGCAGTGACCACAGGGGGCTGTGGGAAAAACTGTTTTTT. As protein: CASSDHRGLWEKLFF. The chain has TRBV6-1 and TRBJ1-4, with 9 bases identical to TRBD1. Germline V gene data show CDR1 as MNHNS and CDR2 as SASEGT. The V gene end was trimmed by 3 bases and the J gene end by 8 bases; junction bases not matched to a gene: 7. The CDR3 is made up of 15 amino acids.

The V and J genes are TRBV5-1 and TRBJ2-7; 8 bases fit TRBD1. This CDR3 region has 14 residues. After removal of 4 bases from V and 1 base from J, the junction contained 4 bases not matched to a gene. Germline V gene lookup returns CDR1 SGHRS and CDR2 YFSETQ. The CDR3 DNA is TGCGCCAGCAGCGCCGGGACAGGATCCTACGAGCAGTACTTC. This sequence encodes CASSAGTGSYEQYF.

The rearrangement joins TRBV3-1 (or the pseudogene TRBV3-2) to TRBJ2-1; 12 bases agree with TRBD2. The V and J ends lost 4 bases and 10 bases, in that order; junction bases with no gene match: 8. The CDR3 runs 15 residues. Germline values: CDR1 LGHDT, CDR2 YNNKEL (reference sequence). The DNA for the CDR3 is TGTGCCAGCAGCCCCCGACTAGCGGGGGAAGGGGAGCAGTTCTTC. Amino acids: CASSPRLAGEGEQFF.

The V gene is TRBV9, the J gene TRBJ2-7; unclear D gene. The CDR3 is 14 amino acids. From germline, CDR1 is SGDLS and CDR2 YYNGEE. The germline V and J ends were trimmed by 0 bases and 3 bases, with 10 bases remaining between them. CDR3 nucleotide sequence: TGTGCCAGCAGCGTAGTTCCGACTGACTACGAGCAGTACTTC. Its translation is CASSVVPTDYEQYF.

The J gene is TRBJ1-1, the V gene TRBV14; D remains ambiguous. CDR3 size: 13 residues. Germline CDR1 SGHDN, CDR2 FVKESK. The V and J ends lost 6 bases and 0 bases respectively, with 8 bases between them. Here the CDR3 DNA reads TGTGCCAGCAGGACACAGATGAACACTGAAGCTTTCTTT. Encoded protein: CASRTQMNTEAFF.

This rearrangement joins TRBV30 to TRBJ1-2; D is uncertain. Germline V lookup: CDR1 GTSNPN, CDR2 SVGIG (reference sequence). The CDR3 spans 13 residues. With 2 bases removed from V and 3 bases from J, the gap between germline ends came to 10 bases. For the CDR3, the DNA is TGTGCCTGGAGTTCGGGTTTTGACTATGGCTACACCTTC. Translating it yields CAWSSGFDYGYTF.

The chain is built from TRBV7-8 and TRBJ2-2; 8 positions match TRBD2. The CDR3 covers 15 residues. With V trimmed by 6 bases and J by 5 bases, 8 bases remained unmatched. Germline loops: CDR1 SGHVS, CDR2 FQNEAQ. DNA of the CDR3: TGTGCCAGCAGTCACGGGGGGGCCGGGACCGGGGAGCTGTTTTTT. Translated: CASSHGGAGTGELFF.

Concerning this clone: One end of the junction does not line up with germline, which may come from a read error. The J gene is TRBJ1-2, the V gene TRBV7-2, with a tentative D call TRBD1 (5 bases). The germline V gene has CDR1 SGHTA and CDR2 FQGNSA. The CDR3 loop spans 11 amino acids. CDR3 sequence (DNA): TGTGCCAGCAGCCCAGACAGAACCCCCTTCTTC. Translating it yields CASSPDRTPFF.

This clone was detected only once. The chain has TRBV4-3 and TRBJ1-1, with D possibly matching TRBD1 (6 bases). The V gene lost 4 bases and the J gene lost 0 bases, with 12 bases spanning the gap. The CDR3 is made up of 15 amino acids. Looked up from germline, CDR1 is LGHNA and CDR2 is YSLEER. The CDR3 nucleotides are TGCGCCAGCAGCCCAGACGGACAGATGAACACTGAAGCTTTCTTT. It yields the protein CASSPDGQMNTEAFF.

The J gene is TRBJ1-1, the V gene TRBV29-1; D not certain. This CDR3 has 13 amino acids. Trimming removed 5 bases from V and 4 bases from J, with 14 bases in between. CDR1 is SQVTM and CDR2 is ANQGSEA in the germline V gene. The chain's CDR3 is CSVPGPWGTEAFF. In DNA form, the CDR3 reads TGCAGCGTTCCGGGCCCCTGGGGCACTGAAGCTTTCTTT.